Sequencing of this T cell receptor (beta chain) was carried out in a study of cytomegalovirus exposure and HLA in healthy donors. Points on this clone: The antigen remains unidentified.

PCR amplification relied on 60 Vbeta primers (plus 13 Jbeta primers). The protocol was immunoSEQ multiplex PCR, while the TCRdb copy is restricted to in-frame clones and leaves out a portion. There are around 100,000 clones in the sample, with under 0.7% held by the top ten. Study conclusions and caveats: The study dropped some indistinguishable V segments, TRBV6-2 and TRBV6-3 among them. Immune exposure was documented only through CMV serostatus.

The CDR3 length is 17 residues. Germline V lookup: CDR1 MGHRA, CDR2 YSYEKL. V was clipped by 0 bases and J by 4 bases; unmatched bases: 8. The sequencing input was PBMCs. The chain employs TRBV4-1 and TRBJ2-1; 8 bases line up with TRBD2. This TCR was recovered from a man aged 45 to 65 in good health and CMV-seronegative. This chain's CDR3 is CASSQDTSGAGYNEQFF. The CDR3 DNA sequence: TGCGCCAGCAGCCAAGACACTAGCGGAGCGGGGTACAATGAGCAGTTCTTC.